This T cell receptor beta chain was recovered during a study of shared clonotypes between healthy human individuals. About the research overall: CD8 memory received one plate per donor, CD8 naive two, CD4 memory three and CD4 naive three. The study's findings and limits: The researchers took only blood, and tissue repertoires probably look different. The diversity represented, both genetic and in exposure history, was limited by few donors.

Assay: immunoSEQ multiplex PCR; the TCRdb copy retains only in-frame clones and omits some. Of about 2.4 million clones in the sample, approximately 93% were seen once. The donor population consisted of healthy HIV-negative adults with no recent acute infections or vaccinations. CDR3 length: 15 residues. Trimming at V came to 2 bases and at J to 3 bases, leaving 3 bases not matched to a gene. Germline V CDR1 and CDR2: SGDLS, YYNGEE. Points on this clone: Its antigen is not known.

This sequence originates from a man younger than 35 in good health. Some clones in this sample may be carry-over from other donors' samples. This chain links TRBV9 with TRBJ2-1; 9 positions agree with TRBD1. The sample comprised naive CD4+ T cells from PBMCs. Subset meaning: CD45RA+ positively selected. The CDR3 DNA follows: TGTGCCAGCAGCGTGGGACAGGGAGGCTACAATGAGCAGTTCTTC. It encodes CASSVGQGGYNEQFF.